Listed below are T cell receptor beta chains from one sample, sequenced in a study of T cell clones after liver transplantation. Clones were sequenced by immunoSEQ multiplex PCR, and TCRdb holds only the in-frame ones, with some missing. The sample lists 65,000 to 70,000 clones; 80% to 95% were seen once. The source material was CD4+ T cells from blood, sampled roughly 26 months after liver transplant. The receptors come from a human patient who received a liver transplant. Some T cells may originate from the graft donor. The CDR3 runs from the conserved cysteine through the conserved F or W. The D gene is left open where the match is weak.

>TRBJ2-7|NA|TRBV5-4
TGTGCCAGCAGCTTGGCAGGGGCAGGGAACTACGAGCAGTACTTC
CASSLAGAGNYEQYF
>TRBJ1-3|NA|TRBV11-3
TGTGCCAGCAGCTCCCTCAACGGGCCTGGAAACACCATATATTTT
CASSSLNGPGNTIYF
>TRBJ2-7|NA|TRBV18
TGTGCCAGCTCACCTCCGGGTGCCTACGAGCAGTACTTC
CASSPPGAYEQYF
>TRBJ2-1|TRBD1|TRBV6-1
TGTGCCAGCAGTGAAGAGGGGGACAGGTACAATGAGCAGTTCTTC
CASSEEGDRYNEQFF
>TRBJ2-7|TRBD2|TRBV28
TGTGCCAGCAGGGGGGGGGTTTACGAGCAGTACTTC
CASRGGVYEQYF
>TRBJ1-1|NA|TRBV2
TGTGCCAGCAGTGAAGACGGGGCAGGTTGGGCTTTCTTT
CASSEDGAGWAFF
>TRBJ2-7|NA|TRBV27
TGTGCCAGCAGTTTATTGACCTACGAGCAGTACTTC
CASSLLTYEQYF
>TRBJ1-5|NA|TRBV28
TGTGCCAGCAGTCCTGGGACTCCCAATCAGCCCCAGCATTTT
CASSPGTPNQPQHF
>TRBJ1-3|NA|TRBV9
TGTGCCAGCAGTCGGGGCACTGGAAACACCATATATTTT
CASSRGTGNTIYF
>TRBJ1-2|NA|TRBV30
TGTGCCTGGAGTGTGATGGGGCGCGGTGGCTACACCTTC
CAWSVMGRGGYTF
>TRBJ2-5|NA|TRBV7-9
TGTGCCAGCAGTTCGGACCTAGCGACCCAGTACTTC
CASSSDLATQYF
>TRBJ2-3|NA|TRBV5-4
TGTGCCAGCAGCTCAAATCGAGATACGCAGTATTTT
CASSSNRDTQYF
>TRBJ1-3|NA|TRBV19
TGTGCCAGTAGTACCCAGAGCTCTGGAAACACCATATATTTT
CASSTQSSGNTIYF
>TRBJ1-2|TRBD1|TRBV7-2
TGTGCCAGCAGTTTAGACGTCGGGACAGGGTTCCAGGGCTACACCTTC
CASSLDVGTGFQGYTF
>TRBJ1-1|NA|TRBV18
TGTGCCAGCTCAAGGACGGCGAACACTGAAGCTTTCTTT
CASSRTANTEAFF
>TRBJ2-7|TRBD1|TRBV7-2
TGTGCCAGCAGCTCCTATACCAGGGGGTACGAGCAGTACTTC
CASSSYTRGYEQYF
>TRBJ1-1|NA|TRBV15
TGTGCCACCAGCAGAGATCCAAGGGGATTCACTGAAGCTTTCTTT
CATSRDPRGFTEAFF
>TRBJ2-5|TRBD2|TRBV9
TGTGCCAGCAACCCTCGTGCGGGAGGAGAAGAGACCCAGTACTTC
CASNPRAGGEETQYF